This entry describes one TCR beta chain. Its antigen is currently unknown. The germline gives CDR1 SNHLY, CDR2 FYNNEI. The length of the CDR3 is 14 residues. V dropped 11 bases and J dropped 5; count of bases not matched to a gene: 13. This record comes from a study of identical twins. Study-level findings and limits: Weaker excess sharing between twins was seen in beta out-of-frame sequences. While abundant cord blood beta clonotypes carried fewer insertions, memory repertoires showed no such pattern.

It was template switching that added a universal primer site, and there were unique molecular identifiers on the cDNA. TCRdb redid the calling of the 5' RACE reads with MiXCR, one entry per CDR3 protein. This table has 1.5 million to 2 million distinct CDR3 sequences, about 32% appearing once. The J gene is TRBJ1-1, the V gene TRBV2; 8 nucleotides match TRBD1. The sequencing input was cord blood. The clonotype comes from a newborn girl in good health. CDR3 amino acids: CALTSQGGGTEAFF. The CDR3 nucleotides read TGTGCCCTTACCTCACAGGGGGGAGGGACTGAAGCTTTCTTT.